The clone carrying this TCR beta chain was seen many times. Antigen unknown. Trimming cost V 4 bases and J 5 bases, with 12 bases left between them. CDR1 is LGHDT and CDR2 is YNNKEL in the germline V gene (reference sequence). CDR3 length: 14 amino acids. This specimen comes from a study of blood T cells in healthy people across ages. Study results and caveats: It was not known whether donors were CMV positive (a possible confounder of expanded clonotype changes). Greater diversity and more naive CD4+ cells were seen in long-lived donors than in aged donors.

Using a J-beta primer mix together with a sample-barcoded 5' primer, a second PCR was run for roughly 6 to 11 cycles. Researchers report that each sample yielded at least 3 million CDR3-containing paired-end reads. TCRdb independently ran MiXCR on the 5' RACE reads; one entry per CDR3 protein. The repertoire holds roughly 800,000 distinct CDR3 sequences, with roughly 40% as singletons. Total RNA amounts of at least 6 micrograms were extracted per sample. The V and J genes are TRBV3-1 and TRBJ2-1, with a weak D call TRBD1 (6 bases). This TCR came from a man aged 18 to 30 in good health. Sequenced: blood. This CDR3 reads CASSLRGGHNEQFF. In DNA, the CDR3 is TGTGCCAGCAGCCTACGAGGGGGACACAATGAGCAGTTCTTC.